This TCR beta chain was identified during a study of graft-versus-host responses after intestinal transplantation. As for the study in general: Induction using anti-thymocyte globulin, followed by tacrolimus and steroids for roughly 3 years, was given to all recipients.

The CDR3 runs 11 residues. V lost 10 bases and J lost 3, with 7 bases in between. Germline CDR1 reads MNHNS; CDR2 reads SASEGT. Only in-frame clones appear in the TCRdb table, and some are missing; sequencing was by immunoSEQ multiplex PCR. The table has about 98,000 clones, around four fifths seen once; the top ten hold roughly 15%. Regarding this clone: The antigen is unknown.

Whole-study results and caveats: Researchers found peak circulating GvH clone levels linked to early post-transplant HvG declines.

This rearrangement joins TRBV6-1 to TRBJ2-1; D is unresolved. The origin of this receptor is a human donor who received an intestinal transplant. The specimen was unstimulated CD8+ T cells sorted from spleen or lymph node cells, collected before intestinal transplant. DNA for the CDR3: TGTGCCATCCTCAACTACAATGAGCAGTTCTTC. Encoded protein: CAILNYNEQFF.